The sequence of this T cell receptor (beta chain) was determined in a study of T cell repertoires in cytomegalovirus infection. Overall study: An indication of both CMV infection and matching HLA type came from public TCR beta signatures.

This clonotype was seen only a few times. TCRdb reanalysed the reads using MiXCR and keeps one entry per CDR3 protein. The sample has 110,000 to 150,000 distinct CDR3 sequences, 5.5% to 8% seen once; the top ten hold roughly 18%. The CDR3 is made up of 13 amino acids. CDR1 and CDR2 from the germline V gene are SQVTM and ANQGSEA. J was trimmed by 2 bases and V by 7 bases; bases with no gene match: 6. The V and J genes are TRBV29-1 and TRBJ2-5, with 8 bases matching TRBD2. Source material: PBMCs. This receptor was identified in a human donor in good health (CMV status not recorded). Some clones in this sample may be carry-over from other donors' samples. CDR3 sequence reads: CSAGTRRQETQYF. CDR3 nucleotides: TGCAGCGCCGGGACTAGGAGGCAAGAGACCCAGTACTTC.